The rows below give T cell receptor beta chains drawn from one sample of a study of blood T cell repertoires in COVID-19. Here immunoSEQ multiplex PCR was the method, and the copy in TCRdb shows in-frame clones only, minus some. Among about 370,000 clones listed, around 87% were seen once. The sequenced sample was PBMCs or T cells enriched from blood (not recorded which). The receptor source for this set is a man between 18 and 35 years old who had recovered from COVID-19. CDR3s include the opening cysteine and the closing phenylalanine or tryptophan. Each record gives: J gene, clone size, V gene, D gene, CDR3 protein, CDR3 DNA. A D gene is named only where the DNA matches it firmly. Some rows mark clone size as missing; the rest say once, few, many or name a class of expanded clone.

J: TRBJ2-1; size: NA; V: TRBV6-5; D: TRBD2; CDR3: CASSYSSSGLYNEQFF; DNA: TGTGCCAGCAGTTACTCGTCTAGCGGGCTGTACAATGAGCAGTTCTTC
J: TRBJ2-1; size: NA; V: TRBV5-1; D: NA; CDR3: CASSLGQLRFNNEQFF; DNA: TGCGCCAGCAGCTTGGGACAGCTTCGTTTCAACAATGAGCAGTTCTTC
J: TRBJ2-1; size: NA; V: TRBV21-1; D: NA; CDR3: CASSTSGRHYNEQFF; DNA: TGTGCCAGCAGCACCAGCGGGAGACACTACAATGAGCAGTTCTTC
J: TRBJ2-6; size: NA; V: TRBV24-1; D: NA; CDR3: CATSDPRSGANVLTF; DNA: TGTGCCACCAGTGATCCCCGCTCTGGGGCCAACGTCCTGACTTTC
J: TRBJ2-1; size: NA; V: TRBV28; D: NA; CDR3: CASSLSAHGDNEQFF; DNA: TGTGCCAGCAGTTTATCCGCCCACGGGGACAATGAGCAGTTCTTC
J: TRBJ1-5; size: NA; V: TRBV19; D: TRBD1; CDR3: CASSDRGQQPQHF; DNA: TGTGCCAGTAGTGACAGGGGGCAACAGCCCCAGCATTTT
J: TRBJ1-3; size: NA; V: TRBV29-1; D: NA; CDR3: CSVNLSGNTIYF; DNA: TGCAGCGTTAACCTATCTGGAAACACCATATATTTT
J: TRBJ2-7; size: NA; V: TRBV6-5; D: TRBD2; CDR3: CASSYSLAGSSYEQYF; DNA: TGTGCCAGCAGTTACTCACTAGCGGGTTCCTCCTACGAGCAGTACTTC
J: TRBJ1-6; size: NA; V: TRBV9; D: TRBD1; CDR3: CASSTTGGSYNSPLHF; DNA: TGTGCCAGCTCCACTACAGGGGGCTCCTATAATTCACCCCTCCACTTT
J: TRBJ1-2; size: NA; V: TRBV28; D: NA; CDR3: CASSTSIRGYTF; DNA: TGTGCCAGCAGTACTTCCATTCGGGGCTACACCTTC
J: TRBJ1-6; size: NA; V: TRBV2; D: NA; CDR3: CASGRDNSPLHF; DNA: TGTGCCAGCGGTCGGGATAATTCACCCCTCCACTTT
J: TRBJ2-3; size: NA; V: TRBV7-2; D: TRBD2; CDR3: CASSLVSGSEREWDTQYF; DNA: TGTGCCAGCAGCTTAGTTTCAGGGTCGGAGCGGGAGTGGGATACGCAGTATTTT
J: TRBJ2-5; size: NA; V: TRBV14; D: NA; CDR3: CASSQDSRRWETQYF; DNA: TGTGCCAGCAGCCAAGATTCCAGGCGTTGGGAGACCCAGTACTTC
J: TRBJ2-7; size: NA; V: TRBV6-1; D: NA; CDR3: CASSEFGNSYEQYF; DNA: TGTGCCAGCAGTGAATTCGGTAACTCCTACGAGCAGTACTTC
J: TRBJ2-3; size: NA; V: TRBV5-1; D: TRBD2; CDR3: CASSWVLAGGTDTQYF; DNA: TGCGCCAGCAGCTGGGTACTAGCGGGGGGGACAGATACGCAGTATTTT
J: TRBJ2-1; size: NA; V: TRBV5-1; D: TRBD1; CDR3: CASSPDTGGEFF; DNA: TGCGCCAGCAGCCCGGATACAGGGGGCGAGTTCTTC
J: TRBJ2-7; size: once; V: TRBV7-3; D: TRBD1; CDR3: CASSHGTGYEQYF; DNA: TGTGCCAGCAGCCACGGGACAGGCTACGAGCAGTACTTC
J: TRBJ1-5; size: once; V: TRBV28; D: NA; CDR3: CASSTGLSQPQHF; DNA: TGTGCCAGCTCTACAGGGCTTTCCCAGCCCCAGCATTTT